This T cell receptor beta chain stems from a study of spatial heterogeneity in lung cancer. About the research overall: The approximately 79 donors had untreated early-stage non-small cell lung cancer. PBMC samples from follow-up, when available, were sequenced at a median of roughly two years post-resection.

This clonotype has only a few counts. All TCR cDNA molecules were individually tagged with a unique molecular identifier. TCRdb re-derived calls from the 5' RACE reads in MiXCR, one entry per CDR3 protein. The table lists under 150,000 distinct CDR3 sequences, roughly 10% of them singletons. V dropped 5 bases and J dropped 7; count of bases not matched to a gene: 8. CDR1 MNHEY and CDR2 SMNVEV come from the germline V gene (reference sequence). The CDR3 spans 15 residues. Indicated time point: blood at routine non-recurrence follow-up after resection. The input material, whole RNA from tumor, nontumor lung or frozen PBMC, was sequenced unsorted.

Here the sequenced sample was PBMCs, taken at follow-up. This receptor was obtained from a female donor with early-stage non-small cell lung cancer. This chain uses TRBV27 with TRBJ2-3; 11 nucleotides align to TRBD2. CDR3 nucleotide sequence: TGTGCCAGCAGTCGCGGGCTAGCGGGAGGCTATACGCAGTATTTT. It encodes CASSRGLAGGYTQYF.